The T cell receptor beta chain under discussion was sequenced for a study of human T cells and chemical hapten exposure (TCRdb year 2021). With regard to the full study: Libraries were pooled for sequencing, and variation in per-sample TCR yields was attributed mainly to small differences in library volumes within the pool. The study tracked peripheral blood TCR repertoire changes in vivo during primary and secondary sensitization to the hapten diphenylcyclopropenone (DPC) in alopecia patients. Each blood RNA sample was used to sequence both TCR alpha and TCR beta chains.

Findings and caveats that apply to the study as a whole: After repeated subsampling, the strength of the expansion versus patch-test correlation and the threshold at which it became significant changed. No change with DPC sensitization was found in the number of TCRs above 1 in 1000 frequency, and no evidence of global repertoire structure alterations was found.

Receptor libraries were prepared by RACE. Data came from a NextSeq 500. Library preparation attached unique molecular identifiers to individual cDNA molecules for quantitative, reproducible TCR counting. As for the original processing: The median number of TCRs per sample was around 96,000, ranging from about 20,000 to 750,000. The Decombinator software suite was used to annotate the V, J and CDR3 of the TCR reads. Every sample was subsampled to the same number of TCRs (28,000) for the PS versus PT1 abundance plots. Expanded TCRs were defined as absent before sensitization and observed at least eight times at the 2-week time point. TCRdb reran the public reads through fastp at Q25 and MiXCR, keeping productive beta chains. All rows with the same CDR3 protein become a single entry with the most common DNA and genes. TCRdb's processing, not the authors', yielded these V and J calls. Counted in this sample were roughly 80,000 distinct CDR3 sequences; 8.6% of them appeared once. The top ten clonotypes cover about 1.7% of the sample.

CDR1 and CDR2, per the germline V gene (reference sequence), are GTSNPN and SVGIG. Counted from cysteine to phenylalanine, this CDR3 has 11 amino acids. This entry keeps only the CDR3 DNA: 33 bases, framed from base 1. Trimming removed 2 bases from V and 10 bases from J, leaving 6 bases between the germline ends. This clonotype was found a few times. Its antigen target is currently unknown. No base qualities exist here, and no much larger clone lies one base off it. The sample's time point label, in plain terms: healthy volunteer bleed at 6 weeks. Total RNA was extracted from unfractionated whole blood that had been collected in Tempus Blood RNA tubes. As TCR sequencing controls, a handful of healthy volunteers were used, with blood taken at day 0, 2 weeks and 6 weeks.

Sequenced material: whole blood. The sequence links TRBV30 to TRBJ1-6; a confident D gene designation cannot be given. This TCR came from a female donor in good health. Some clones in this sample may be carry-over from other donors' samples. The CDR3 region reads CAWSRSSPLHF. The nucleotide sequence reads as follows: TGTGCCTGGAGTCGAAGCTCACCCCTCCACTTT.